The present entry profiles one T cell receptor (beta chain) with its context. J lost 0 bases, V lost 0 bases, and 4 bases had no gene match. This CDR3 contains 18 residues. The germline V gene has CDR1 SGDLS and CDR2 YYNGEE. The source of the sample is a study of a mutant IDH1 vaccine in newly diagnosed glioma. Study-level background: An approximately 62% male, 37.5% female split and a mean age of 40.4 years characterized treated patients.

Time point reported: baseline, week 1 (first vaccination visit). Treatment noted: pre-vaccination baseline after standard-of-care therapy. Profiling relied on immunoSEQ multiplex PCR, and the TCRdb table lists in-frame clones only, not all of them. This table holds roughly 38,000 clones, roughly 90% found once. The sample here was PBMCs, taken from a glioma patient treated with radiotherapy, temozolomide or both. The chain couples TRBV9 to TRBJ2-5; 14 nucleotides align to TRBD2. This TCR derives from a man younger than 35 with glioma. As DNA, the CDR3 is TGTGCCAGCAGCGTAGGGCGACTAGCGGGAGGGTACCAAGAGACCCAGTACTTC. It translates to CASSVGRLAGGYQETQYF.